Included here is one T cell receptor (beta chain) sequence, with context. This sample was taken from a study of cytomegalovirus exposure and HLA in healthy donors. V gave up 2 bases and J gave up 4 bases, with 15 bases separating them. This CDR3 has 16 amino acids. The germline V gene encodes CDR1 KGHSH and CDR2 LQKENI. Assay: immunoSEQ multiplex PCR; the TCRdb copy retains only in-frame clones and omits some. Seen here are around 160,000 clones, roughly nine tenths observed once, and the top ten hold around 2.7%. The TCR was taken from a woman between 18 and 29 years old in good health and CMV-seropositive. The sample consisted of PBMCs. This chain uses TRBV18 with TRBJ1-5; possibly TRBD1 for D (5 bases). CDR3 loop: CASSPSPGRANQPQHF. DNA of the CDR3: TGTGCCAGCTCACCAAGCCCCGGCAGGGCTAATCAGCCCCAGCATTTT.